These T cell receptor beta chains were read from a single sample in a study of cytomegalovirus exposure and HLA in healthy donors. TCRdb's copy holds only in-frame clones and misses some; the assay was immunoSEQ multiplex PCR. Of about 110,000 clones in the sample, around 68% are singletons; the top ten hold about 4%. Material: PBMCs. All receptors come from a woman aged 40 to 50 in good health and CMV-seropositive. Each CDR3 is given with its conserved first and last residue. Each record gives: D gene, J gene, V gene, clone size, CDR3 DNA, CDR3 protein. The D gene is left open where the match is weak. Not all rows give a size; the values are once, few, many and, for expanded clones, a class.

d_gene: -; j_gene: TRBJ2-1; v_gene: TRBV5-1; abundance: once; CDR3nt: TGCGCCAGCAGCTCAACAGGAAGCTCCTACAATGAGCAGTTCTTC; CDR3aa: CASSSTGSSYNEQFF
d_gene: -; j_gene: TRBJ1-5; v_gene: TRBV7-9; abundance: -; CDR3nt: TGTTCCAGCAGCACCTACGGGGGGGGCGATCAGCCCCAGCATTTT; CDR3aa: CSSSTYGGGDQPQHF
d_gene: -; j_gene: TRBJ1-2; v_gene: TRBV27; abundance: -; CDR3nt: TGTGCCAGCAGTTCCTTTAGGTTAGGAGATAGCACCCCCAACTATGGCTACACCTTC; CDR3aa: CASSSFRLGDSTPNYGYTF
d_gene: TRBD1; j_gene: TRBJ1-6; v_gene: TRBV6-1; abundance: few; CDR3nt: TGTGCCAGCAGCTTGGGACAGCTTAATTCACCCCTCCACTTT; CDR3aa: CASSLGQLNSPLHF
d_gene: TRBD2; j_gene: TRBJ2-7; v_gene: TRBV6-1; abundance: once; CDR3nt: TGTGCCAGCAGACCGGGACTAGCGAACGAGCAGTACTTC; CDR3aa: CASRPGLANEQYF
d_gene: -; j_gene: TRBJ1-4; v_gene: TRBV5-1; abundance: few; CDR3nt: TGCGCCAGCAGACAGCCCACCGGGGCAACTAATGAAAAACTGTTTTTT; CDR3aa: CASRQPTGATNEKLFF
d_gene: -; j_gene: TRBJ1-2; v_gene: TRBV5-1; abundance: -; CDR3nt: TGCGCCAGCAGGTCGGACAGCGGATTCTATGGCTACACCTTC; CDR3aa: CASRSDSGFYGYTF
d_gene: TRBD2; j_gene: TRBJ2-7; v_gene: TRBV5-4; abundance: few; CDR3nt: TGTGCCAGCAGCCTCGTAGCGGGAGCCCCCCACGAGCAGTACTTC; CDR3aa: CASSLVAGAPHEQYF
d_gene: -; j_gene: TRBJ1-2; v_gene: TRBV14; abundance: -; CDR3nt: TGTGCCAGCAGCCGGGGGGGCATCAAGGTTGGCTACACCTTC; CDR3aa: CASSRGGIKVGYTF
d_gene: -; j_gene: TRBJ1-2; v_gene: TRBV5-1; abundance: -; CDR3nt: TGCGCCAGCAGCTTGGTAGCCCAGCGGGGGTATGGCTACACCTTC; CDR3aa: CASSLVAQRGYGYTF
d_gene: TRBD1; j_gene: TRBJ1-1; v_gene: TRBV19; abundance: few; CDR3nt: TGTGCCAGTAGTAACCGGGACAGACTTGAAGCTTTCTTT; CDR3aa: CASSNRDRLEAFF
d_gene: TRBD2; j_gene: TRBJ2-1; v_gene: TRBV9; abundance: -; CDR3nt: TGTGCCAGCAGCGTTGGCGGGGGGAGGAATGAGCAGTTCTTC; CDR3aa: CASSVGGGRNEQFF
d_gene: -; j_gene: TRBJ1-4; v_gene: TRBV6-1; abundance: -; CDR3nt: TGTGCCAGCAGTGCCTCCCGGGGAAATCGTAATGAAAAACTGTTTTTT; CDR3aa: CASSASRGNRNEKLFF
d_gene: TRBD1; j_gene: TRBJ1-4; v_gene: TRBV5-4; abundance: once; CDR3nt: TGTGCCAGCAGCTTGTACAGGGGACAGTCCGCAAAGAATGAAAAACTGTTTTTT; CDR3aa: CASSLYRGQSAKNEKLFF
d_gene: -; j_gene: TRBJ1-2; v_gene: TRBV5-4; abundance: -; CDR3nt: TGTGCCAGCAGCTTGCGGGGGGCACACTATGGCTACACCTTC; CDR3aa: CASSLRGAHYGYTF
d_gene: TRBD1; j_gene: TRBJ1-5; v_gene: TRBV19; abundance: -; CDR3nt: TGTGCCAGTAGTACCCTCGACAGGGGGCGGAATCAGCCCCAGCATTTT; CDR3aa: CASSTLDRGRNQPQHF
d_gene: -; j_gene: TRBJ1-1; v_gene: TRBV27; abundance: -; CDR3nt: TGTGCCAGCAGACGATTCAGGGAGAACACTGAAGCTTTCTTT; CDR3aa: CASRRFRENTEAFF
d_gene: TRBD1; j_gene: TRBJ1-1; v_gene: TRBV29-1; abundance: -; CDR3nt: TGCAGCGCCAGGGGGAGTTTGGACCACACTGAAGCTTTCTTT; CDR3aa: CSARGSLDHTEAFF
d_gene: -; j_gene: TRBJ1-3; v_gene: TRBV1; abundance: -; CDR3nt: TGCACCAGCAGCCAAGATCAGGCCCACTCTGGAAACACCATATATTTT; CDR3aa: CTSSQDQAHSGNTIYF
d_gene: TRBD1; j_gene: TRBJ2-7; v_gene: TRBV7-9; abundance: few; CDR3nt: TGTGCCAGCAGCCTCAACAGGGGCCAAGGGAAAGACTTCTACGAGCAGTACTTC; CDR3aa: CASSLNRGQGKDFYEQYF
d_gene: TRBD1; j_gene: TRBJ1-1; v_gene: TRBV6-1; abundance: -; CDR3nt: TGTGCCAGCAGTGCTATGACAGGGGCCACTGAAGCTTTCTTT; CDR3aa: CASSAMTGATEAFF
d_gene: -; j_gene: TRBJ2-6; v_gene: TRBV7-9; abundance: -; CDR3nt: TGTGCCAGCAGCTTAGCCCATCCCTCTGGGGCCAACGTCCTGACTTTC; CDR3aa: CASSLAHPSGANVLTF
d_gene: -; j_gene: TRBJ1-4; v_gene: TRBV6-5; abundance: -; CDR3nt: TGTGCCAGCAGTCTAACAGGCTTTAATGAAAAACTGTTTTTT; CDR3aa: CASSLTGFNEKLFF
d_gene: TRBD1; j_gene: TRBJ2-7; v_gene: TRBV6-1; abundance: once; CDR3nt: TGTGCCAGCAGTTTGGACAGGGGGCAATCCTACGAGCAGTACTTC; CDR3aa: CASSLDRGQSYEQYF
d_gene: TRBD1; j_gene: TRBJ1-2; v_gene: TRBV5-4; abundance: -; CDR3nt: TGTGCCAGCAGCGTTCGAGGGGACAGCACTAACTATGGCTACACCTTC; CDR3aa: CASSVRGDSTNYGYTF
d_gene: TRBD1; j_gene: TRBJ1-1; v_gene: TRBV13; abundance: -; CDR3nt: TGTGCCAGCAGCTCAAACTTTATGAACAGGGGTTTTTCTGAAGCTTTCTTT; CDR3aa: CASSSNFMNRGFSEAFF
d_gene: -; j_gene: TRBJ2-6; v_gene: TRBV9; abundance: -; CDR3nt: TGTGCCAGCAGCGACGTTGTCAGGGCAGCTGGGGCCAACGTCCTGACTTTC; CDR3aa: CASSDVVRAAGANVLTF
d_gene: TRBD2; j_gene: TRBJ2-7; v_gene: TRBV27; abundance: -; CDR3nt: TGTGCCAGCAGTTTGCCCGGACTAGCGGGAACCTACGAGCAGTACTTC; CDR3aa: CASSLPGLAGTYEQYF
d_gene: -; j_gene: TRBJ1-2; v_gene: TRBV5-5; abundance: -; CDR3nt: TGTGCCAGCAGCTTGGAGCCGGAGGACCCCTATGGCTACACCTTC; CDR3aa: CASSLEPEDPYGYTF
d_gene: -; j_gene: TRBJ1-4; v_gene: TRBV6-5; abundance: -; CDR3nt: TGTGCCAGCAGGGCAGCAACTAATGAAAAACTGTTTTTT; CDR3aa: CASRAATNEKLFF
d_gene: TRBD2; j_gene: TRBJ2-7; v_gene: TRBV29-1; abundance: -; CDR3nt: TGCAGCGTTGTGGCTAGCGGGAGCTACGAGCAGTACTTC; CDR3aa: CSVVASGSYEQYF
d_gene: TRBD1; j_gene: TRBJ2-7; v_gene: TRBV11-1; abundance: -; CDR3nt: TGTGCCAGCAGCCTGGCGGGACAGGCCCAATACGAGCAGTACTTC; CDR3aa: CASSLAGQAQYEQYF
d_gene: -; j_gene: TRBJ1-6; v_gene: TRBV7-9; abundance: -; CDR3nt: TGTGCCAGCAGCTCCGCCGGGACAAGATATAATTCACCCCTCCACTTT; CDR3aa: CASSSAGTRYNSPLHF
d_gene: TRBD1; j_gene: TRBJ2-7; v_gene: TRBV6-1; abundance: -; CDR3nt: TGTGCCAGCAGTGACCGACAGGGGGCCCCCTACGAGCAGTACTTC; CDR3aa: CASSDRQGAPYEQYF
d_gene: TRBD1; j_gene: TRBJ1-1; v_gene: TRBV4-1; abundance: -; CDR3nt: TGCGCCAGCAGCCAAGACCAGGGGGCAGACACTGAAGCTTTCTTT; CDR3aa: CASSQDQGADTEAFF
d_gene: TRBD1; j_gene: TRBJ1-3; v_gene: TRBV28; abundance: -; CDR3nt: TGTGCCAGCAGTTCCGCAGGGGGCGCTGGGGGAAACACCATATATTTT; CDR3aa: CASSSAGGAGGNTIYF
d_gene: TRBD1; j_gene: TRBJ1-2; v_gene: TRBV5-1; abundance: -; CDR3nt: TGCGCCAGCAGCTTGTCGGGGACAGGCTCCTTCAACTACTATGGCTACACCTTC; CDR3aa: CASSLSGTGSFNYYGYTF
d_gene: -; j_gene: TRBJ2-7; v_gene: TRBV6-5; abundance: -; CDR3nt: TGTGCCAGCAGTTACTCGAGTGCAGGTTACGACTACGAGCAGTACTTC; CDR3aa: CASSYSSAGYDYEQYF
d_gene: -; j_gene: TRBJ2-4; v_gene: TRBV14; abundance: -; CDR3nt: TGTGCCAGCAGCCAGGGACACGCAAGACCGATAGCCAAAAACATTCAGTACTTC; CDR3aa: CASSQGHARPIAKNIQYF
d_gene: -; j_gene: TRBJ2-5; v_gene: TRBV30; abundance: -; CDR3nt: TGTGCCTGGGGTGTCTTCGGCTTCCAGGGGCAAAGAGAGACCCAGTACTTC; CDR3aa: CAWGVFGFQGQRETQYF
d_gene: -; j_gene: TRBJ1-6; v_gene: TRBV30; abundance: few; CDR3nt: TGTGCCTGGAGTGGCGAGTATAATTCACCCCTCCACTTT; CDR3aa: CAWSGEYNSPLHF
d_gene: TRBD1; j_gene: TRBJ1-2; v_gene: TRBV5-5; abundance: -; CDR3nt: TGTGCCAGCAGCCCGGGGACAGCTGCTTATGGCTACACCTTC; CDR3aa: CASSPGTAAYGYTF
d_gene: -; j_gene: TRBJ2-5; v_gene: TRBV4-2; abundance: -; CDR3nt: TGTGCCAGCAGCCAAGACAGGGAGGCGACCCAGTACTTC; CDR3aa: CASSQDREATQYF
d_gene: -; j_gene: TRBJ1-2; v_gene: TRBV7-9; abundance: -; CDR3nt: TGTGCCAGCAGCTTTGACACGGCATATGGCTACACCTTC; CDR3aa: CASSFDTAYGYTF
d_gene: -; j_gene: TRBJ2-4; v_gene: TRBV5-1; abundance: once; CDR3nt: TGCGCCAGCAGCTCCGGGACTCTGGGTGACATTCAGTACTTC; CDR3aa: CASSSGTLGDIQYF
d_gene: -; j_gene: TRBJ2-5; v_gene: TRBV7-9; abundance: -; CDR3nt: TGTGCCAGCAGCTCTCAGGGCGAACAAGAGACCCAGTACTTC; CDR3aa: CASSSQGEQETQYF
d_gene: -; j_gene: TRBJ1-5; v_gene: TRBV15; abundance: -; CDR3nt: TGTGCCACCAGCAGTCGTGGGGGGGAGAATCAGCCCCAGCATTTT; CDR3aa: CATSSRGGENQPQHF
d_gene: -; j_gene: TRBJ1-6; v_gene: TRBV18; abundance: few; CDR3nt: TGTGCCAGCTCACCGGCAGGCGATAATTCACCCCTCCACTTT; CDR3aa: CASSPAGDNSPLHF
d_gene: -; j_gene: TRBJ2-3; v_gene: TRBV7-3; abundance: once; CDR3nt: TGTGCCAGCAGCTTAACGAAACTAGCCGGAGATACGCAGTATTTT; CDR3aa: CASSLTKLAGDTQYF
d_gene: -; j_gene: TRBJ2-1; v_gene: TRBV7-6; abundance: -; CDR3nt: TGTGCCAGCAGCTTAGTAGGCCCGACAGTAAGAGACAATGAGCAGTTCTTC; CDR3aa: CASSLVGPTVRDNEQFF